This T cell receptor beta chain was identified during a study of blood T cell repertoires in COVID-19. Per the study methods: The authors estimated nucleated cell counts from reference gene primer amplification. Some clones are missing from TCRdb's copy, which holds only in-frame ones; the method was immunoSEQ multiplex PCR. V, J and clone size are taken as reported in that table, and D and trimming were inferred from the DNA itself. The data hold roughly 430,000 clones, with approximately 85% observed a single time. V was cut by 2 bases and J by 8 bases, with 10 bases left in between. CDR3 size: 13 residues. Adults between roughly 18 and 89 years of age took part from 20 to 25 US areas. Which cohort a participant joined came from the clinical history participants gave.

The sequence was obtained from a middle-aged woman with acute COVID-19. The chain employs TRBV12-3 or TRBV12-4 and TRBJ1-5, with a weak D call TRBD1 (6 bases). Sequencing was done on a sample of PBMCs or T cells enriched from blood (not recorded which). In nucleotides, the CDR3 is TGTGCCAGCAGTTTATCAGGGGACAAGCCCCAGCATTTT. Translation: CASSLSGDKPQHF.